The 13 T cell receptor beta chains presented below share a single source sample, sequenced in a study of early T cells in non-severe SARS-CoV-2 infection. TCRdb re-analysed the 5' RACE reads in MiXCR, keeping a single row per CDR3 protein. The repertoire holds more than 45,000 distinct CDR3 sequences, about 8% seen once, with roughly 3.5% in the top ten. The sequencing input was whole blood. Source of these receptors: an adult who was a healthcare worker with PCR-confirmed SARS-CoV-2 infection or an uninfected control (not recorded which).

This clonotype was seen more than once but under ten times. This rearrangement joins TRBV5-1 to TRBJ2-1; D is uncertain. The CDR3 has 16 amino acids. V was clipped by 3 bases and J by 0 bases, with 13 bases between them. CDR1 is SGHRS, CDR2 YFSETQ, per germline. CDR3 bases: TGCGCCAGCAGCTCCCCGGTACAAGGCTCCTACAATGAGCAGTTCTTC. It translates to CASSSPVQGSYNEQFF.

The J gene is TRBJ1-1, the V gene TRBV4-1; 10 bases match TRBD1. Unmatched junction bases numbered 6, after V lost 2 bases and J lost 6 bases. There are 15 residues in the CDR3. Germline CDR1 is MGHRA and CDR2 is YSYEKL. The CDR3 spells CASSQFDRGHAEAFF. CDR3 in DNA: TGCGCCAGCAGCCAATTCGACAGGGGGCACGCTGAAGCTTTCTTT.

The V call is TRBV12-3 or TRBV12-4, the J call TRBJ1-2; TRBD1 agrees at 9 bases. The CDR3 is made up of 15 amino acids. J was trimmed by 3 bases and V by 6 bases; bases with no gene match: 8. Here the CDR3 reads CASSQGQGEYYGYTF. The CDR3 DNA reads as TGTGCCAGCAGCCAGGGACAGGGAGAATACTATGGCTACACCTTC.

The V call is TRBV7-9, the J call TRBJ1-3; D remains ambiguous. The CDR3 extends over 14 amino acids. The germline V gene encodes CDR1 SEHNR and CDR2 FQNEAQ (reference sequence). Trimming shortened V by 5 bases and J by 4 bases, and 12 bases separated the two germline ends. The CDR3 DNA follows: TGTGCCAGCAGCCCGGAAGTGACCGGAAACACCATATATTTT. This sequence encodes CASSPEVTGNTIYF.

This clonotype was observed at least ten times. V gene TRBV28 combines with J gene TRBJ2-7; 11 bases are shared with TRBD1. J was trimmed by 0 bases and V by 5 bases; bases with no gene match: 3. CDR1 and CDR2 from the germline V gene are MDHEN and SYDVKM. This CDR3 spans 15 amino acids. As DNA, the CDR3 is TGTGCCAGCAGTGCCGGGACAGGGGGCTCCTACGAGCAGTACTTC. It encodes CASSAGTGGSYEQYF.

Many counts were recorded for this clonotype. CDR3 DNA sequence: TGTGCCAGCAGCTACGACAGGGGAAACATTCAGTACTTC. Protein: CASSYDRGNIQYF. The V gene is TRBV7-3, the J gene TRBJ2-4; 8 positions match TRBD1. Trimming cost V 4 bases and J 6 bases; bases outside gene matches: 2. The CDR3 runs to 13 residues. CDR1 is SGHTA and CDR2 is FQGTGA in the germline V gene.

V usage is TRBV27 and J usage is TRBJ2-3, with D unresolved. The CDR3 runs to 14 residues. Trimming shortened V by 2 bases and J by 0 bases, and 6 bases separated the two germline ends. Germline V CDR1 and CDR2: MNHEY, SMNVEV (reference sequence). CDR3: CASSLTPSTDTQYF. In DNA, the CDR3 is TGTGCCAGCAGTTTAACTCCTAGCACAGATACGCAGTATTTT.

This clonotype was found a few times. The chain uses TRBV29-1 and TRBJ1-1, with a tentative D call TRBD1 (5 bases). CDR3 length: 13 residues. Trimming cost V 6 bases and J 3 bases, with 14 bases left between them. Per the germline V gene, CDR1 is SQVTM and CDR2 is ANQGSEA. The CDR3 loop is CSVTGPTHTEAFF. CDR3 bases: TGCAGCGTGACGGGGCCTACTCACACTGAAGCTTTCTTT. Using reference TRBV29-1 and TRBJ1-1 for the parts outside the CDR3, the full variable domain is SAVISQKPSRDICQRGTSLTIQCQVDSQVTMMFWYRQQPGQSLTLIATANQGSEATYESGFVIDKFPISRPNLTFSTLTVSNMSPEDSSIYLCSVTGPTHTEAFFGQGTRLTVV.

This clonotype was observed many times. The V call is TRBV6-6, the J call TRBJ2-7, with D tentatively TRBD1 or TRBD2 (6 bases each). Germline V lookup: CDR1 MNHNY, CDR2 SVGAGI (reference sequence). The CDR3 contains 15 residues. V lost 5 bases to trimming and J lost 6 bases, with 20 bases between them. The CDR3 coding sequence is TGTGCCAGCAGTCCAGGGGCGGGAAGGGTCGGCGAGCAGTACTTC. It yields the protein CASSPGAGRVGEQYF.

This clonotype has ten or more counts. The J gene is TRBJ2-1, the V gene TRBV14, with TRBD2 identical over 12 bases. Germline trimming cut 4 bases from V and 6 bases from J; bases unmatched to any gene: 4. Germline values: CDR1 SGHDN, CDR2 FVKESK. The CDR3 totals 15 residues. CDR3 protein: CASSPLAGGPNEQFF. The CDR3 DNA reads as TGTGCCAGCAGCCCCCTAGCGGGAGGGCCCAATGAGCAGTTCTTC.

This clonotype showed up many times. The rearrangement uses TRBV5-1 and TRBJ2-2; D gene ambiguous. The V gene lost 0 bases and the J gene lost 4 bases, with 10 bases spanning the gap. Germline CDR1 SGHRS, CDR2 YFSETQ. The CDR3 is 15 residues long. The CDR3 DNA is TGCGCCAGCAGCTTGGTGGGCGGAATCACCGGGGAGCTGTTTTTT. This encodes CASSLVGGITGELFF.

This clonotype has more than one count but fewer than ten. The chain carries TRBV11-2 and TRBJ2-3; 8 nucleotides line up with TRBD1. Germline assignment: CDR1 SGHAT and CDR2 FQNNGV. The V and J ends lost 4 bases and 3 bases, in that order; junction bases with no gene match: 6. The CDR3 is made up of 15 amino acids. DNA for the CDR3: TGTGCCAGCAGCTACTACCGACAGGGGACAGATACGCAGTATTTT. It codes for CASSYYRQGTDTQYF. Full variable domain (outside the CDR3, taken from reference TRBV11-2 and TRBJ2-3): EAGVAQSPRYKIIEKRQSVAFWCNPISGHATLYWYQQILGQGPKLLIQFQNNGVVDDSQLPKDRFSAERLKGVDSTLKIQPAKLEDSAVYLCASSYYRQGTDTQYFGPGTRLTVL.

CDR3 in DNA: TGTGCCAGCAGTGCCCTCGGCACTCAAGAGACCCAGTACTTC. Translation: CASSALGTQETQYF. V gene TRBV27 combines with J gene TRBJ2-5; D ambiguous. V dropped 5 bases and J dropped 2 bases, with 12 bases sitting between them. Looked up from germline, CDR1 is MNHEY and CDR2 is SMNVEV (reference sequence). The CDR3 length is 14 residues.